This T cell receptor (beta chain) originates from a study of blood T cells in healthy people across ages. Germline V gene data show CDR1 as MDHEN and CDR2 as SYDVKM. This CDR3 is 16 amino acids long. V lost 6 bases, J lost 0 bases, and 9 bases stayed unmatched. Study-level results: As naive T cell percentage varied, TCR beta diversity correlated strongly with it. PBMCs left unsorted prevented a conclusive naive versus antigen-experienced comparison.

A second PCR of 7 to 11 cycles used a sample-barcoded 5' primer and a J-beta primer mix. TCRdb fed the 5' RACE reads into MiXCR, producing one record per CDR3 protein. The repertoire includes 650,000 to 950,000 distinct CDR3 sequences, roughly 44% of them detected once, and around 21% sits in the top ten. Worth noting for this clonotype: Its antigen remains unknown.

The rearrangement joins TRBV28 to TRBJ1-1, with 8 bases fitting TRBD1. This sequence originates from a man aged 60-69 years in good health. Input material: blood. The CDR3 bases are TGTGCCAGCAGAAGAGGACAGGGAATAATGAACACTGAAGCTTTCTTT. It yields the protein CASRRGQGIMNTEAFF.